Sequencing of this T cell receptor (beta chain) was carried out in a study of blood T cell repertoires in COVID-19. In the study overall: Sites in the United States, Italy and Spain provided acute and convalescent COVID-19 samples.

The germline CDR1 and CDR2 sequences are MNHEY and SMNVEV (reference sequence). CDR3 length equals 15 residues. V lost 4 bases and J lost 7, with 16 bases in between. Method: immunoSEQ multiplex PCR; TCRdb's copy keeps in-frame clones and lacks some. The sample shows approximately 10,000 clones, 71% of them seen only once. Material for sequencing was peripheral blood. The chain recombines TRBV27 with TRBJ2-2, with D possibly matching TRBD1 (5 bases). The sequence was collected from a man between 60 and 75 years old with COVID-19, enrolled during active disease. The CDR3 reads CASSSPVVGVGELFF. In nucleotides, the CDR3 is TGTGCCAGCAGTTCCCCCGTGGTAGGGGTCGGGGAGCTGTTTTTT.